This T cell receptor beta chain stems from a study of neurological immune-mediated disorders (dated 2019 in TCRdb). About the study as a whole: Among the 34 multiple sclerosis patients, relapsing-remitting MS was present in approximately 31 and secondary progressive MS was present in 3. The roughly 99 TCR-beta libraries covered PBMC samples along with longitudinal samples, technical triplicates, and paired sorted CD4+ and CD8+ T-cell subsets. The cohort included 68 subjects: approximately 15 with HAM/TSP, about 34 with multiple sclerosis, and 20 healthy controls. The study compared peripheral blood TCR-beta repertoires of HTLV-I-associated myelopathy (HAM/TSP) patients, multiple sclerosis patients and healthy controls using UMI-based sequencing.

cDNA was synthesized by template-switch 5'RACE using a primer with a 10-nucleotide random unique molecular identifier that tagged each TCR transcript. Every sequencing run yielded over 200 million TCR-beta sequences covering 15-18 subjects. The RNeasy kit was used for extraction of total RNA. The KAPA Real-time Library Amplification kit was used to amplify TCR-beta VDJ regions with primers targeting the TCR constant region and the 5'RACE anchor. A first PCR added sample indexes and Illumina adaptors, after which a second PCR increased the library yield. The roughly 650 bp TCR product was size-selected on a 2% E-gel SizeSelection system after Ampure bead purification. Before pooling, library quality was checked on a Bioanalyzer, concentration was measured with Qubit, and libraries were quantified with the Kapa Library Quantification kit. An Illumina HiSeq 2500 was used to sequence the libraries paired-end at 2 x 150 bp. To increase sequence diversity, about 25-31% phiX was spiked into each library pool. From the authors' description of their analysis: Quality-filtered reads were processed with the UMI-based MiGEC pipeline, which removed over 80% of raw TCR sequences during error correction. IMGT germline references were used for alignment of VDJ genes, and clonotypes were defined by a unique CDR3 amino acid sequence together with V-J genes. VDJtools evaluated clonal expansion, Shannon diversity and CDR3 relatedness (CalcPairwiseDistances, ClusterSamples); CLCbio workbench built phylogenetic trees. A clone was classed as expanded if it had 8 or more unique UMIs, a cutoff based on coefficient-of-variation modelling across technical triplicates. Using fastp at Q25 and MiXCR, TCRdb reprocessed the public reads and kept productive beta chains. Entries are consolidated by CDR3 protein sequence, retaining the most common genes and DNA. The V and J calls come from TCRdb's annotation, not from the publication. The sample table shows approximately 100,000 distinct CDR3 sequences, and 3% to 4% are seen once. The top ten clonotypes cover around 6% of the sample.

This clonotype was found many times. Its antigen is not yet known. No much larger clone exists at a distance of one base, and base qualities are not known. Broader findings and caveats from the paper: No identical CDR3 amino acid sequences were found to be shared among expanded clones across subjects, suggesting that TCR-beta repertoires were private in all groups. The MS cluster showed no association with clinical or MRI features, and the authors stated that larger cohorts are needed. Repertoires from 18 of 34 MS patients were grouped by phylogenetic analysis into a cluster of related CDR3 sequences, suggesting a possible repertoire-level signature. TCR clonal expansion was highest in HAM/TSP patients and lowest in MS patients, with MS patients falling below even healthy controls.

For unsorted PBMC libraries, 2 million PBMCs were used after storage in RNAlater at -80 degrees C until RNA extraction. Multiple sclerosis patients were enrolled in a US clinical protocol evaluating disease progression by magnetic resonance imaging. Peripheral blood was subjected to Ficoll-Hypaque density gradient centrifugation to isolate PBMCs, which were then cryopreserved in liquid nitrogen. V is pared back by 5 bases and J by 5 bases, with 12 bases lying between the germline termini. CDR3 length: 13 amino acids, cysteine to phenylalanine. Only the CDR3 part of the read is kept: 39 bases, read in frame from the first base. Per the germline V gene, MNHEY is the CDR1 and SVGAGI is the CDR2.

The V and J segments used are TRBV6-5 and TRBJ1-1; tentative D gene TRBD1, with 5 bases matching. This TCR came from a woman younger than 30 with multiple sclerosis. Specimen: PBMCs. The encoded CDR3 is CASSHGAGTEAFF. The DNA reads TGTGCCAGCAGTCACGGGGCTGGGACTGAAGCTTTCTTT.